The clone carrying this TCR beta chain was found once. Its antigen remains unidentified. Patients who underwent sequencing had shown CD8+CD57+ cell expansion by flow cytometry. Acquired aplastic anemia of severe grade affected all patients. The blood sampling took place in patients who had so far received no therapy. The sample comes from a study of CD8+CD57+ T cells in acquired aplastic anemia. Study-wide results and limits: Both patients and controls carried the same twenty-nine CD8+ CDR3 sequences.

Profiles of TCR beta VDJ and CDR3 were generated from a genomic DNA template. TCRdb re-called the reads through MiXCR, storing one row per CDR3 protein. The data contain more than 200,000 distinct CDR3 sequences, roughly 50% of them singletons. The CDR3 spans 16 residues. Germline loops: CDR1 LNHNV, CDR2 YYDKDF (reference sequence). Trimming took off 0 bases at V and 4 bases at J, with 14 bases between the two ends. This sequence joins TRBV15 and TRBJ2-3; TRBD2 is a possible D gene (6 bases). The sequenced material came from sorted CD4+, CD8+, or CD8+CD57+ T cells (not recorded which) from PBMCs. This TCR came from a human donor with aplastic anemia. The CDR3 bases are TGTGCCACCAGCAGAGATCGGGCAGCGGGTGCAGATACGCAGTATTTT. Amino acid sequence: CATSRDRAAGADTQYF.